This is a list of T cell receptor beta chains from one sample in a study of T cell repertoires in cytomegalovirus infection. In TCRdb, the reads were re-called with MiXCR into one record per CDR3 protein. The sample consists of 600,000 to 700,000 distinct CDR3 sequences, around 35% of them appearing once. No antigens are known for them. Sequences were derived from cultured PBMCs, sampled from culture after CMV antigen stimulation. The receptors shown here come from a human donor in good health (CMV status not recorded). Some clones in this sample may be carry-over from other donors' samples. Each CDR3 is given with its conserved first and last residue. D genes are given only for firm matches. Clone size is stated in some rows and not others, as once, few, many or a class when expanded.

13	TRBV19	.	TRBJ2-1	.	TGTGCCAGTAGTACCACTAGGGGTAATGAGCAGTTCTTC	CASSTTRGNEQFF
17	TRBV7-9	few	TRBJ2-3	.	TGTGCCAGCAGCTACCCCACACGGGCTCAACTCAGGGATACGCAGTATTTT	CASSYPTRAQLRDTQYF
16	TRBV7-2	many	TRBJ1-6	.	TGTGCCAGCAGCCGAGGAGGGAACTCCTATAATTCACCCCTCCACTTT	CASSRGGNSYNSPLHF
14	TRBV12-3/TRBV12-4	.	TRBJ2-5	TRBD2	TGTGCCAGCAGCCTAAGCGGGAGAGCAGAGACCCAGTACTTC	CASSLSGRAETQYF
14	TRBV12-3/TRBV12-4	.	TRBJ1-2	.	TGTGCCAGCAATCGGCTATCGAGTAACTATGGCTACACCTTC	CASNRLSSNYGYTF
15	TRBV10-2	.	TRBJ2-3	TRBD2	TGCGCCAGCAGTGAGTTTGCGGGAGGGCCTGATACGCAGTATTTT	CASSEFAGGPDTQYF
14	TRBV2	.	TRBJ1-1	TRBD1	TGTGCCAGCAGGGAAGGGACAGGGTCGACTGAAGCTTTCTTT	CASREGTGSTEAFF
13	TRBV12-3/TRBV12-4	.	TRBJ2-1	TRBD2	TGTGCCAGCATCCCGGGACTAGCGTCTGAGCAGTTCTTC	CASIPGLASEQFF
15	TRBV12-3/TRBV12-4	few	TRBJ2-1	TRBD1	TGTGCCAGCACCCCAGGACAGGGGATCTTGGATGAGCAGTTCTTC	CASTPGQGILDEQFF
17	TRBV6-1	.	TRBJ2-1	TRBD2	TGTGCCAGCAGACCGGGACTAGCGGGAGTTGTTCGGAATGAGCAGTTCTTC	CASRPGLAGVVRNEQFF
15	TRBV2	.	TRBJ2-5	.	TGTGCCAGCAGTGAACCCTCCGGCAGGGCAGAGACCCAGTACTTC	CASSEPSGRAETQYF
14	TRBV2	.	TRBJ2-1	.	TGTGCCAGCAGCACCGGGACACGGGGTTATGAGCAGTTCTTC	CASSTGTRGYEQFF
14	TRBV7-6	.	TRBJ2-6	TRBD2	TGTGCCTCCGCTAGCGGGATTGGGGCCAACGTCCTGACTTTC	CASASGIGANVLTF
15	TRBV7-8	few	TRBJ1-2	.	TGTGCCAGCAGCAAAAACCGGGGCGCCGACTATGGCTACACCTTC	CASSKNRGADYGYTF
11	TRBV28	.	TRBJ1-5	.	TGTGCCAGCAGCCAGAATCAGCCCCAGCATTTT	CASSQNQPQHF
14	TRBV7-2	.	TRBJ1-5	.	TGTGCCAGCAGCCCCCTGGGGGATGAGCAGCCCCAGCATTTT	CASSPLGDEQPQHF
13	TRBV20-1	.	TRBJ1-4	TRBD1	TGCAGTGCCGAACAGGGGGCGGAGGAAAAACTGTTTTTT	CSAEQGAEEKLFF
12	TRBV7-2	few	TRBJ2-1	.	TGTGCCAGCAGCTTAGCGCCTGCCAAGCAGTTCTTC	CASSLAPAKQFF
15	TRBV7-8	.	TRBJ2-1	TRBD1	TGTGCCAGCAGCTTAGTGGGACAGGCCTACAATGAGCAGTTCTTC	CASSLVGQAYNEQFF
14	TRBV7-9	many	TRBJ2-3	.	TGTGCCAGCAGTTCCTCCGGGGTAGGAGATACGCAGTATTTT	CASSSSGVGDTQYF
11	TRBV2	.	TRBJ2-3	.	TGTGCCAGCGGGGAGCTAGATACGCAGTATTTT	CASGELDTQYF
13	TRBV19	.	TRBJ1-5	.	TGTGCCAGTAGTATACAGGGATATCAGCCCCAGCATTTT	CASSIQGYQPQHF
16	TRBV4-3	.	TRBJ2-7	.	TGCGCCAGCAGCCAAGACCCGTGGGCGAGCTCCTACGAGCAGTACTTC	CASSQDPWASSYEQYF
14	TRBV27	few	TRBJ1-3	.	TGTGCCAGCAGAGGACTGTACTCTGGAAACACCATATATTTT	CASRGLYSGNTIYF
12	TRBV29-1	.	TRBJ2-5	.	TGCAGCGTTGTTGGGGAGCAAGAGACCCAGTACTTC	CSVVGEQETQYF
14	TRBV4-1	.	TRBJ1-1	.	TGCGCCAGCAGCCATCCCGGGGCCAGCCTTGAAGCTTTCTTT	CASSHPGASLEAFF
13	TRBV7-9	few	TRBJ2-1	TRBD2	TGTGCCAGCAGCTCTAGCGGGGCCCCAGGGCAGTTCTTC	CASSSSGAPGQFF
13	TRBV29-1	.	TRBJ2-3	TRBD2	TGCAGCGTTGGATGGGGCGGGGGTGATACGCAGTATTTT	CSVGWGGGDTQYF
15	TRBV11-3	.	TRBJ2-1	TRBD1	TGTGCCAGCAGCCCTACACGGACAGGGTGGAATGAGCAGTTCTTC	CASSPTRTGWNEQFF
13	TRBV6-1	.	TRBJ2-7	.	TGTGCCAGCACCATCACAGAGGGAGGAGAGCAGTACTTC	CASTITEGGEQYF
14	TRBV7-6	many	TRBJ2-3	.	TGTGCCAGCAGCTTACGGGGGGCTGGGGATACGCAGTATTTT	CASSLRGAGDTQYF
15	TRBV6-5	few	TRBJ1-3	.	TGTGCCAGCAGTCCCGGGCGAGAATCCTGGAACACCATATATTTT	CASSPGRESWNTIYF
13	TRBV9	few	TRBJ1-5	.	TGTGCCAGCAGCGTCGGGTTGAATCAGCCCCAGCATTTT	CASSVGLNQPQHF
14	TRBV5-1	.	TRBJ1-5	.	TGCGCCAGCAGCCCGAGGGCGGGGAATCAGCCCCAGCATTTT	CASSPRAGNQPQHF
16	TRBV6-1	few	TRBJ1-4	TRBD1	TGTGCCAGCGGGAGGGAAAAGGGGGCGATTAATGAAAAACTGTTTTTT	CASGREKGAINEKLFF
18	TRBV12-3/TRBV12-4	few	TRBJ2-1	TRBD2	TGTGCCAGCAGTTTAGCGCGGTTAGCGGGAGGGGGCTACAATGAGCAGTTCTTC	CASSLARLAGGGYNEQFF
15	TRBV11-2	few	TRBJ2-5	.	TGTGCCAGCAGCTTAGAGGGTCCCTACGAAGAGACCCAGTACTTC	CASSLEGPYEETQYF
15	TRBV5-4	.	TRBJ2-5	.	TGTGCCAGCAGCTCAGGACAGACACATCAAGAGACCCAGTACTTC	CASSSGQTHQETQYF
17	TRBV4-1	.	TRBJ2-1	.	TGCGCCAGCAGCCAAGGGGTCGTCTCAACGGGGTCCAATGAGCAGTTCTTC	CASSQGVVSTGSNEQFF
14	TRBV7-9	.	TRBJ1-2	.	TGTGCCAGCAGTAACTTGGCGGGGAACTATGGCTACACCTTC	CASSNLAGNYGYTF
16	TRBV10-2	few	TRBJ2-7	TRBD2	TGCGCCAGCAGTGGGGGGGGAGAGCGAAACTCCTACGAGCAGTACTTC	CASSGGGERNSYEQYF
14	TRBV7-2	many	TRBJ2-7	TRBD1	TGTGCCAGCAGCCCGACAGGGTCTTACTACGAGCAGTACTTC	CASSPTGSYYEQYF
15	TRBV10-3	.	TRBJ1-1	TRBD1	TGTGCCATCAGCCAGTACAGGGGTCAACACACTGAAGCTTTCTTT	CAISQYRGQHTEAFF
12	TRBV7-2	many	TRBJ2-7	.	TGTGCCAGCAGCTTCTTATTTTACGAGCAGTACTTC	CASSFLFYEQYF
16	TRBV3-1	.	TRBJ2-5	.	TGTGCCAGCAGCCAATTCCTCAGGGACCTGGAGGAGACCCAGTACTTC	CASSQFLRDLEETQYF
14	TRBV7-9	.	TRBJ1-3	.	TGTGCCACCCCTGACGGGGGGCCTATGGACACCATATATTTT	CATPDGGPMDTIYF
15	TRBV7-2	many	TRBJ2-7	.	TGTGCCAGCAGGCCCCCGGGGTCTTCCCCTTACGAGCAGTACTTC	CASRPPGSSPYEQYF
12	TRBV5-4	.	TRBJ2-7	.	TGTGCCAGCAGCTTGCTGAACGCGGAGCAGTACTTC	CASSLLNAEQYF
16	TRBV18	.	TRBJ1-1	.	TGTGCCAGCTCACCACCTATCCGAGACCCAGGGACTGAAGCTTTCTTT	CASSPPIRDPGTEAFF
19	TRBV12-3/TRBV12-4	few	TRBJ1-4	TRBD1	TGTGCCAGCAGTCCGCGGGGACAGGGGTTTGGAGGAACTAATGAAAAACTGTTTTTT	CASSPRGQGFGGTNEKLFF
13	TRBV6-1	few	TRBJ1-6	.	TGTGCCAGCAGGGACTGGCTGGGATCACCCCTCCACTTT	CASRDWLGSPLHF
13	TRBV20-1	.	TRBJ2-3	.	TGCAGTGCTAGGTGGCGAGGCCCAGATACGCAGTATTTT	CSARWRGPDTQYF
15	TRBV20-1	.	TRBJ1-1	TRBD1	TGCAGTACAAACGGACAGGGGATTTGGGGAACTGAAGCTTTCTTT	CSTNGQGIWGTEAFF
15	TRBV7-2	.	TRBJ2-1	TRBD1	TGTGCCAGCAGCCGACAGGGGGGACTTTACGGTGAGCAGTTCTTC	CASSRQGGLYGEQFF